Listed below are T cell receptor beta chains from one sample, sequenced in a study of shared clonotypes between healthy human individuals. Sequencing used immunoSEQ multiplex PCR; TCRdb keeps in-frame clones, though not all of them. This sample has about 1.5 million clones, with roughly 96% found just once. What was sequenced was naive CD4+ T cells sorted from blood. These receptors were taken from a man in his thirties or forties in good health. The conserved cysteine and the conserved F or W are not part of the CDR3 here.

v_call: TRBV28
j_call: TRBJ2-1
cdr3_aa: ASSPHTFDNEQF

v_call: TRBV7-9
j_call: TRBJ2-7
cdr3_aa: ASSSTGGGLYEQY

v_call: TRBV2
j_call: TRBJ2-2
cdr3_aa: ASKGRSGELF

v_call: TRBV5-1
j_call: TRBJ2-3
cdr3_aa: ASSLSGGSTDTQY

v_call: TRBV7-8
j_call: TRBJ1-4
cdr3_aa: ASSNPGPEPEKLF

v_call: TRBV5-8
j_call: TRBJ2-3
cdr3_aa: ASSFRTDTQY

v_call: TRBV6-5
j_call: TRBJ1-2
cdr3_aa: ASRGGARYGYT

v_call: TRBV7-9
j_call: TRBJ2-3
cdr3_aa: ASSPSLAGRTDTQY

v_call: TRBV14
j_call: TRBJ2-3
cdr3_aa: ASRRASESSTDTQY

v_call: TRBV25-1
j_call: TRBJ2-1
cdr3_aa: ASSGRLAGVDEQF

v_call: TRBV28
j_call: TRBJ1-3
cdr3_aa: ASSSAWGDIY

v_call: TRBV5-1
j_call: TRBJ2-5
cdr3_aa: ASSLVGTSPQTQY

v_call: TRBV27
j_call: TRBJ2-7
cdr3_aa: ATRGLAGYEQY

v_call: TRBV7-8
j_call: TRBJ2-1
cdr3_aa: ASSRGPRDEQF

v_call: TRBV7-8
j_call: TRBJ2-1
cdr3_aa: ASSQTWGLYNEQF

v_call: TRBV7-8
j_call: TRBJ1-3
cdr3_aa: ASSLQAIGPSSGNTIY

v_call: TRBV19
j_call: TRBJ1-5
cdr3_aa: ASSLGPSNQPQH

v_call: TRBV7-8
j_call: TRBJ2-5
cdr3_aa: ASSLGLAKETQY

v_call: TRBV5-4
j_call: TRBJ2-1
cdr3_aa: ASSLLGWLAGGNEQF

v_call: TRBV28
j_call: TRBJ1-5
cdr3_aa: ASSLAGRFNQPQH

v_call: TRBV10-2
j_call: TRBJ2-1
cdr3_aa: ASNIILADNEQF

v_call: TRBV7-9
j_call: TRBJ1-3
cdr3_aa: ASGLLVGRNTIY

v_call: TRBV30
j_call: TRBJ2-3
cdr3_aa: AWSVLSTDTQY

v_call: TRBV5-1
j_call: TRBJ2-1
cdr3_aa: ASSPGTSVEQF

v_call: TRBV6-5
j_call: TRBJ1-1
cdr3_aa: ASSYRDRVNTEAF

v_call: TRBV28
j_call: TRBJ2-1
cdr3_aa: ASSFRKKPNAGTKGYNEQF

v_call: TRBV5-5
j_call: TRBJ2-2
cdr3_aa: ASSFVRGPGAGELF

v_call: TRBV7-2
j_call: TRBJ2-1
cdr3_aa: ASSYPGSAYNEQF

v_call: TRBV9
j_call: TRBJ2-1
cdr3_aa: ASSLGLAGLGSSYNEQF

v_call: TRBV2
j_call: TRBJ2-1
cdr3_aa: ASSASSGSLYEQF

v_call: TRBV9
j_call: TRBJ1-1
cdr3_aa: ASSVEERNTEAF

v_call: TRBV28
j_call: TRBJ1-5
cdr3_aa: ASSLRTGGRQPQH

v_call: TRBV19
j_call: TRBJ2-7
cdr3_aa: ASSIEVPRGVGSYEQY

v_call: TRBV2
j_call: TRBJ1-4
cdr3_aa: ASGLNGEQEKLF

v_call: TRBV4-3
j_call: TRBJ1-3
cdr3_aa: ASSLVGTVDTIY

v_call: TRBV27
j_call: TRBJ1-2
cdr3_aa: ASSLSWTGYDYGYT

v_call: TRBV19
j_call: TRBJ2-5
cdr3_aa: ASSARGTSGKETQY

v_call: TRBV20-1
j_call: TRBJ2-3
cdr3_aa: SARGLAGEY

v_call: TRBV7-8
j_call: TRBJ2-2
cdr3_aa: ASGAGVFGELF

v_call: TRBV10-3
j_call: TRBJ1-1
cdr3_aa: AISETRQTEAF

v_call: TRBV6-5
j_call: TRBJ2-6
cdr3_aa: ASSYETFSGANVLT

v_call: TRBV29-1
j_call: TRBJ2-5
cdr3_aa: SVGESRGETQY

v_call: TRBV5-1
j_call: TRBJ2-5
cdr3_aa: ASSPHTETQY

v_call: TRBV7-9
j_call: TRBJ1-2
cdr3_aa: ASANRWAADGYT

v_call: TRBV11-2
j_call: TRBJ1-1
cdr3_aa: ASSPRLNTEAF

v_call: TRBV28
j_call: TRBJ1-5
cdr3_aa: ASTFSNQPQH

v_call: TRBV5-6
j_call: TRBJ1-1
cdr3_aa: ASSLYRGTEAF

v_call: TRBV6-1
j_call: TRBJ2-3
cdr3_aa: ASSVAGQGGTDTQY

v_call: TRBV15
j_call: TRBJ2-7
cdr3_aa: ATSLRAGSSYEQY

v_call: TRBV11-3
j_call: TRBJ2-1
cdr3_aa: ATPGNEQF

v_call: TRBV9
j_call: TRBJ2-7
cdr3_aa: ASSVAGLDFEQY